The TCR beta chain under discussion was sequenced for a study of cytomegalovirus exposure and HLA in healthy donors. Study overall: Later analysis reported that the roughly 110 validation repertoires shared the platform of the 650 to 700 first-cohort repertoires.

Looked up from germline, CDR1 is MNHNS and CDR2 is SASEGT. V was clipped by 6 bases and J by 3 bases; unmatched bases: 4. There are 13 residues in the CDR3. Produced via immunoSEQ multiplex PCR; TCRdb's table is partial and in-frame only. This sample has 200,000 to 250,000 clones, with around 90% found just once. The sequence was collected from a woman aged 18-30 years in good health and CMV-seronegative. V gene TRBV6-1 combines with J gene TRBJ1-1, with 7 positions matching TRBD1. The sequenced sample consisted of PBMCs. The CDR3 coding sequence is TGTGCCAGCAGAACAGGGGAGGACACTGAAGCTTTCTTT. Translation: CASRTGEDTEAFF.